This T cell receptor beta chain was profiled in a study of cytomegalovirus exposure and HLA in healthy donors. General study results and limits: Per a later analysis, 15,000 to 20,000 TCR beta sequences showed association with HLA alleles at 0.05 false discovery rate. It was shown in a later analysis that HLA-associated TCR beta chains were more clonally expanded than other, equally common chains. Likely technical artifact: a cluster of highly shared sequence variants.

For this clone: What it binds is unknown.

60 Vbeta and 13 Jbeta primers were used in PCR. Authors' analysis steps: Roughly 80 million unique TCR beta chains, around 11 million of them shared, were counted by a later analysis. Clones were sequenced by immunoSEQ multiplex PCR, and TCRdb holds only the in-frame ones, with some missing. That table is the source of V, J and clone size, and D and trimming were worked out from the DNA. The sample shows about 43,000 clones, roughly 60% of them seen only once. This CDR3 is 14 amino acids long. With 3 bases removed from V and 7 bases from J, the gap between germline ends came to 15 bases. Germline loops: CDR1 SGHVS, CDR2 FQNEAQ.

This clonotype was sampled from a human donor in good health. The sequenced material came from PBMCs. This chain links TRBV7-8 with TRBJ1-2; possible D gene TRBD1, 5 bases. Written as DNA, the CDR3 is TGTGCCAGCAGCTTTGGCACCGGGACTTCTGGCTACACCTTC. It is translated as CASSFGTGTSGYTF. Drawing the rest from reference TRBV7-8 and TRBJ1-2, the complete variable domain is GAGVSQSPRYKVAKRGQDVALRCDPISGHVSLFWYQQALGQGPEFLTYFQNEAQLDKSGLPSDRFFAERPEGSVSTLKIQRTQQEDSAVYLCASSFGTGTSGYTFGSGTRLTVV.